Listed below are T cell receptor beta chains from one sample, sequenced in a study of blood T cells in healthy people across ages. A single record per CDR3 protein comes from TCRdb applying MiXCR to the 5' RACE reads. The sample has about 690,000 distinct CDR3 sequences; around two fifths are singletons. Sample: blood. These receptors were taken from a man aged 80 or over in good health. The CDR3 runs from the conserved cysteine through the conserved F or W. The order of the fields is D gene, CDR3 length, V gene, clone size, J gene, CDR3 protein, CDR3 DNA. The D gene is left open where the match is weak. Clone size appears in some rows only: once, few, many, or a class for an expanded clone.

D gene: NA; CDR3 length: 16; V gene: TRBV4-2; clone size: NA; J gene: TRBJ1-2; CDR3 protein: CASSLDTSERYYGYTF; CDR3 DNA: TGTGCCAGCAGCCTCGACACTTCGGAGAGGTACTATGGCTACACCTTC
D gene: TRBD2; CDR3 length: 14; V gene: TRBV7-8; clone size: NA; J gene: TRBJ2-5; CDR3 protein: CASSYIGTSVGEYF; CDR3 DNA: TGTGCCAGCAGCTATATCGGGACTAGCGTTGGGGAGTACTTC
D gene: NA; CDR3 length: 16; V gene: TRBV2; clone size: NA; J gene: TRBJ1-6; CDR3 protein: CAIQKGSRQANSPLHF; CDR3 DNA: TGTGCTATCCAGAAGGGCTCCCGACAGGCCAATTCACCCCTCCACTTT
D gene: NA; CDR3 length: 15; V gene: TRBV7-2; clone size: few; J gene: TRBJ2-2; CDR3 protein: CASSLTGFNTGELFF; CDR3 DNA: TGTGCCAGCAGCTTAACAGGGTTCAACACCGGGGAGCTGTTTTTT
D gene: NA; CDR3 length: 15; V gene: TRBV4-2; clone size: NA; J gene: TRBJ2-7; CDR3 protein: CASSPVWSGTYEQYF; CDR3 DNA: TGTGCCAGCAGCCCAGTTTGGAGCGGTACCTACGAGCAGTACTTC
D gene: TRBD2; CDR3 length: 17; V gene: TRBV6-2/TRBV6-3; clone size: NA; J gene: TRBJ2-3; CDR3 protein: CASSLRPEASGGDTQYF; CDR3 DNA: TGTGCCAGCAGTCTCCGCCCGGAGGCCAGCGGGGGAGATACGCAGTATTTT
D gene: NA; CDR3 length: 19; V gene: TRBV9; clone size: NA; J gene: TRBJ2-2; CDR3 protein: CASSPSRADREWYTGELFF; CDR3 DNA: TGTGCCAGCAGCCCATCGCGAGCCGATCGGGAGTGGTACACCGGGGAGCTGTTTTTT
D gene: NA; CDR3 length: 12; V gene: TRBV20-1; clone size: NA; J gene: TRBJ1-2; CDR3 protein: CSASGQIYGYTF; CDR3 DNA: TGCAGTGCTAGTGGCCAAATCTATGGCTACACCTTC
D gene: TRBD1; CDR3 length: 17; V gene: TRBV7-2; clone size: few; J gene: TRBJ2-1; CDR3 protein: CASSKPTGTGIYNEQFF; CDR3 DNA: TGTGCCAGCAGCAAACCCACCGGGACAGGGATCTACAATGAGCAGTTCTTC
D gene: TRBD1; CDR3 length: 15; V gene: TRBV5-1; clone size: few; J gene: TRBJ1-1; CDR3 protein: CASSSGQLKSTEAFF; CDR3 DNA: TGCGCCAGCAGCTCGGGACAGCTTAAGAGCACTGAAGCTTTCTTT
D gene: NA; CDR3 length: 15; V gene: TRBV9; clone size: NA; J gene: TRBJ2-1; CDR3 protein: CASSVATGSYNEQFF; CDR3 DNA: TGTGCCAGCAGCGTAGCTACAGGCTCCTACAATGAGCAGTTCTTC
D gene: TRBD1; CDR3 length: 22; V gene: TRBV11-2; clone size: NA; J gene: TRBJ2-2; CDR3 protein: CASSAEPQGSRVGSLIPGELFF; CDR3 DNA: TGTGCCAGCAGCGCCGAACCACAGGGGTCTCGAGTCGGATCTTTGATCCCCGGGGAGCTGTTTTTT
D gene: TRBD1; CDR3 length: 14; V gene: TRBV4-2; clone size: few; J gene: TRBJ2-7; CDR3 protein: CASSQPGQAPEQYF; CDR3 DNA: TGTGCCAGCAGCCAACCGGGACAGGCACCCGAGCAGTACTTC
D gene: NA; CDR3 length: 16; V gene: TRBV30; clone size: NA; J gene: TRBJ2-2; CDR3 protein: CAWTDHRSGDTGELFF; CDR3 DNA: TGTGCCTGGACCGATCATCGGTCGGGGGACACCGGGGAGCTGTTTTTT
D gene: NA; CDR3 length: 15; V gene: TRBV7-3; clone size: NA; J gene: TRBJ2-1; CDR3 protein: CASSLDRRSYNEQFF; CDR3 DNA: TGTGCCAGCAGCTTGGACAGACGCTCCTACAATGAGCAGTTCTTC
D gene: TRBD1; CDR3 length: 15; V gene: TRBV4-3; clone size: NA; J gene: TRBJ2-3; CDR3 protein: CASSHPGQGSDTQYF; CDR3 DNA: TGCGCCAGCAGCCACCCCGGACAGGGTTCAGATACGCAGTATTTT
D gene: NA; CDR3 length: 14; V gene: TRBV20-1; clone size: many; J gene: TRBJ1-3; CDR3 protein: CSASAMSSGNTIYF; CDR3 DNA: TGCAGTGCTAGTGCTATGTCCTCTGGAAACACCATATATTTT
D gene: TRBD2; CDR3 length: 16; V gene: TRBV4-1; clone size: NA; J gene: TRBJ2-3; CDR3 protein: CASSQDLAGGRDTQYF; CDR3 DNA: TGCGCCAGCAGCCAAGATTTAGCGGGGGGTAGAGATACGCAGTATTTT
D gene: NA; CDR3 length: 12; V gene: TRBV29-1; clone size: many; J gene: TRBJ2-5; CDR3 protein: CSVAHLRDEQYF; CDR3 DNA: TGCAGCGTTGCCCATTTACGGGATGAGCAGTACTTC
D gene: TRBD2; CDR3 length: 15; V gene: TRBV9; clone size: NA; J gene: TRBJ2-1; CDR3 protein: CASSVGLSGGGEQFF; CDR3 DNA: TGTGCCAGCAGCGTAGGGCTGAGCGGGGGGGGTGAGCAGTTCTTC
D gene: NA; CDR3 length: 14; V gene: TRBV12-3/TRBV12-4; clone size: few; J gene: TRBJ1-6; CDR3 protein: CASSLNLLQSPLHF; CDR3 DNA: TGTGCCAGCAGTTTAAACCTGTTACAATCACCCCTCCACTTT